This T cell receptor beta chain was captured in a study of blood T cell repertoires in COVID-19. The V end was cut by 0 bases, the J end by 3 bases, with 20 bases between. Germline V lookup: CDR1 SGHDN, CDR2 FVKESK. CDR3 size: 18 residues. Some clones are missing from TCRdb's copy, which holds only in-frame ones; the method was immunoSEQ multiplex PCR. This table holds 150,000 to 200,000 clones, about nine tenths found once. Material for sequencing was PBMCs or T cells enriched from blood (not recorded which). The receptor comes from a woman in her late teens or twenties who had recovered from COVID-19. The J gene is TRBJ2-5, the V gene TRBV14, with a weak D call TRBD2 (6 bases). The CDR3 protein is CASSQDRRSGLAEETQYF. The DNA for the CDR3 is TGTGCCAGCAGCCAAGATCGGCGAAGCGGGCTCGCTGAAGAGACCCAGTACTTC.